The present T cell receptor (beta chain) was sequenced within a study of control samples from healthy donors and cancer patients (dated by TCRdb to 2018 to 2021). The CDR3 measures 13 amino acids from cysteine to phenylalanine. Only CDR3 DNA is held: 39 bases, read in frame from base 1. The junction shows trimming of 6 bases on V and 5 bases on J, and the gene matches do not reach 3 bases of it. The library was obtained by the immunoSEQ multiplex PCR assay. TCRdb carries this immuneACCESS record with in-frame sequences only. Its versions omit some clonotypes, under half of them owing to an unresolved V gene in the studies checked, with the rest unexplained. Recorded for this sample are 130,000 to 150,000 clones; around 86% of them occurred a single time. 4% to 5.5% of the sample comes from the top ten. Turning to this clone: Its antigen is not yet known. No per-base quality is available; no much larger clone lies one base away.

This receptor was identified in a man aged 25 to 40 in good health. Sequenced sample: blood. The chain is assembled from TRBV12-3 or TRBV12-4 and TRBJ1-4; TRBD1 agrees with 7 junctional bases. At the DNA level, the sequence is TGTGCCAGCAGCGGACAGGCGAATGAAAAACTGTTTTTT. Translated, it gives CASSGQANEKLFF.